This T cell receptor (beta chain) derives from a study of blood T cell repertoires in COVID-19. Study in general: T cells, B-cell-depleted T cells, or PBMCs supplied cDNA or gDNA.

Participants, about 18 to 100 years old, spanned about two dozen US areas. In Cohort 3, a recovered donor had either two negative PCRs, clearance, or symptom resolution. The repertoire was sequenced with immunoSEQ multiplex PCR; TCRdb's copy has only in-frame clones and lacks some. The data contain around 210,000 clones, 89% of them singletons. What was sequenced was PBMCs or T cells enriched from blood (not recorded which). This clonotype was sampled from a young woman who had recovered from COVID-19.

CDR3 protein: CASSREIRAGLGTDTQYF. For the CDR3, the DNA is TGTGCCAGCAGCCGGGAGATACGGGCCGGGCTGGGAACAGATACGCAGTATTTT. This rearrangement joins TRBV3-1 (or the pseudogene TRBV3-2) to TRBJ2-3, with D possibly TRBD2 on 5 matching bases. The CDR3 loop spans 18 amino acids. The germline gives CDR1 LGHDT, CDR2 YNNKEL (reference sequence). Trimming removed 4 bases from V and 3 bases from J, with 23 bases in between.